The 28 T cell receptor beta chains below come from one sample, sequenced in a study of identical twins listed by TCRdb under 2016. Libraries were prepared through 5' RACE. Sequencing instrument: Illumina HiSeq 2000. TCRdb reprocessing: public reads trimmed at Q25 with fastp, clones called with MiXCR, in-frame beta chains kept. Entries that share a CDR3 protein sequence are merged under the most common genes and DNA. This sample comprises about 390,000 distinct CDR3 sequences, roughly 9% of them detected only once. The ten largest clonotypes hold roughly 8.7% of the sample. The sequenced sample consisted of naive T cells sorted from blood. According to the study, the label for this sample's cell subset or site signals: cells isolated with a human naive T-cell isolation kit. These receptors came from a woman aged 45-65 years in good health.

This clonotype was recorded at least ten times. V is TRBV5-5 and J is TRBJ2-2; TRBD2 agrees at 7 bases. Germline lookup yields CDR1 SGHKS and CDR2 YYEKEE (reference sequence). After removal of 0 bases from V and 4 bases from J, the junction contained 0 bases not matched to a gene. The CDR3 totals 14 residues. Here the CDR3 reads CASSLGLATGELFF. The CDR3, as DNA: TGTGCCAGCAGCTTGGGACTAGCCACCGGGGAGCTGTTTTTT.

This clonotype was seen a handful of times. This chain links TRBV4-1 with TRBJ2-5; no clear D. The CDR3 spans 14 residues. Per germline, CDR1 MGHRA and CDR2 YSYEKL. The V end was cut by 4 bases, the J end by 4 bases, with 13 bases between. CDR3 sequence (DNA): TGCGCCAGCAGCCCCCCCCGCTTGGTAGAGACCCAGTACTTC. Amino acids: CASSPPRLVETQYF.

The chain recombines TRBV7-8 with TRBJ2-7, with 11 bases that match TRBD2. V lost 5 bases to trimming and J lost 3 bases; unmatched junction nucleotides: 12. This CDR3 is 17 amino acids long. Looked up from germline, CDR1 is SGHVS and CDR2 is FQNEAQ. The CDR3 DNA reads TGTGCCAGCAGCCCCAAGAGGGTAGCGGGAGGGTACTACGAGCAGTACTTC. Amino acid sequence: CASSPKRVAGGYYEQYF.

In its sample, this clonotype was seen a few times. The rearrangement links TRBV15 to TRBJ1-2; 8 nucleotides line up with TRBD1. CDR1 LNHNV and CDR2 YYDKDF come from the germline V gene (reference sequence). J was trimmed by 8 bases and V by 5 bases; bases with no gene match: 10. The CDR3 has 14 residues. The CDR3: CATSARQGKDGYTF. DNA for the CDR3: TGTGCCACCAGCGCCCGACAGGGGAAAGACGGCTACACCTTC. The full variable domain, with the rest looked up from reference TRBV15 and TRBJ1-2, is DAMVIQNPRYQVTQFGKPVTLSCSQTLNHNVMYWYQQKSSQAPKLLFHYYDKDFNNEADTPDNFQSRRPNTSFCFLDIRSPGLGDTAMYLCATSARQGKDGYTFGSGTRLTVV.

This sequence joins TRBV6-2 or TRBV6-3 and TRBJ2-7, with D hard to call. The CDR3 has 12 amino acids. V lost 8 bases and J lost 0, with 8 bases in between. Germline V gene sequence: CDR1 MNHEY, CDR2 SVGEGT. Here the CDR3 DNA reads TGTGCCAGCGCCGAATACTCCTACGAGCAGTACTTC. This gives the protein CASAEYSYEQYF.

This clonotype was picked up one time. This chain uses TRBV5-1 with TRBJ2-5; D gene uncertain. The CDR3 contains 12 residues. V was pared by 0 bases and J by 6 bases, with 6 bases between. CDR1 SGHRS and CDR2 YFSETQ come from the germline V gene. The CDR3 coding sequence is TGCGCCAGCAGCTTGGGTCACCAGACCCAGTACTTC. Its protein product is CASSLGHQTQYF.

The chain combines TRBV5-5 with TRBJ1-1, with D hard to call. V gave up 2 bases and J gave up 4 bases, with 9 bases separating them. The germline V gene encodes CDR1 SGHKS and CDR2 YYEKEE (reference sequence). The CDR3 is 13 amino acids. CDR3 loop: CASSFQRSTEAFF. The CDR3 DNA follows: TGTGCCAGCAGCTTCCAGCGTAGCACTGAAGCTTTCTTT.

This clonotype was detected a few times. The V call is TRBV5-1, the J call TRBJ2-2; D perhaps matches TRBD2 (6 bases). V was clipped by 0 bases and J by 6 bases, with 15 bases between them. Germline V gene sequence: CDR1 SGHRS, CDR2 YFSETQ. The CDR3 is 16 residues long. In DNA, the CDR3 is TGCGCCAGCAGCTTGGCGGGCGGGAAAGCGTCCGGGGAGCTGTTTTTT. Amino acids: CASSLAGGKASGELFF. Full variable domain (remainder filled in from reference TRBV5-1 and TRBJ2-2): KAGVTQTPRYLIKTRGQQVTLSCSPISGHRSVSWYQQTPGQGLQFLFEYFSETQRNKGNFPGRFSGRQFSNSRSEMNVSTLELGDSALYLCASSLAGGKASGELFFGEGSRLTVL.

This clonotype was observed a handful of times. This chain joins TRBV4-1 and TRBJ1-2; weak D call: TRBD1 (5 bases). The CDR3 is 13 amino acids. Per the germline V gene, CDR1 is MGHRA and CDR2 is YSYEKL. The ends were cut back, 3 bases at V and 5 bases at J, with 10 bases in the middle. The CDR3 nucleotides read TGCGCCAGCAGCCAGGGGACGGAATATGGCTACACCTTC. Protein: CASSQGTEYGYTF.

This chain uses TRBV6-1 with TRBJ1-2; the match to TRBD1 covers 7 bases. CDR1 is MNHNS, CDR2 SASEGT, per germline. V lost 5 bases to trimming and J lost 5 bases; unmatched junction nucleotides: 5. The CDR3 runs to 13 residues. The chain's CDR3 is CASSRDSPYGYTF. The CDR3 nucleotides read TGTGCCAGCAGTCGGGACAGCCCGTATGGCTACACCTTC.

V usage is TRBV11-2 and J usage is TRBJ1-6, with 8 bases aligning to TRBD1. The germline gives CDR1 SGHAT, CDR2 FQNNGV. V shed 5 bases and J 7 bases; nucleotides not matched to a gene: 4. CDR3 length equals 14 residues. The CDR3 region is CASSPDRENSPLHF. The CDR3 region has the DNA TGTGCCAGCAGCCCGGACAGGGAAAATTCACCCCTCCACTTT.

This clonotype came up many times. The DNA for the CDR3 is TGCGCCAGCAGCCCAGAACCCACTAGCGGGAGGACCGAGCAGTACGTC. Its protein product is CASSPEPTSGRTEQYV. The genes are TRBV5-1 and TRBJ2-7; TRBD2 agrees at 12 bases. The CDR3 sequence is 16 residues long. The ends lost 4 bases at V and 6 bases at J; junction bases unmatched: 11. The germline V gene has CDR1 SGHRS and CDR2 YFSETQ.

The chain couples TRBV20-1 to TRBJ2-3; TRBD1 matches at 11 bases. V lost 5 bases to trimming and J lost 4 bases; unmatched junction nucleotides: 2. The CDR3 has 13 amino acids. CDR1 DFQATT and CDR2 SNEGSKA come from the germline V gene (reference sequence). This chain's CDR3 is CSAWTGGPDTQYF. The CDR3 bases are TGCAGTGCTTGGACAGGGGGCCCAGATACGCAGTATTTT.

This clonotype was counted a few times. This chain uses TRBV29-1 with TRBJ2-1; 7 bases fit TRBD1. The CDR3 covers 13 residues. Germline assignment: CDR1 SQVTM and CDR2 ANQGSEA. The J segment lost 3 bases and the V segment lost 4 bases, leaving 3 bases of the junction unmatched. CDR3 in amino acids: CSVGGQSYNEQFF. The CDR3 bases are TGCAGCGTTGGGGGACAGAGCTACAATGAGCAGTTCTTC.

This chain connects TRBV14 to TRBJ2-7; TRBD2 agrees at 11 bases. V shed 8 bases and J 2 bases; nucleotides not matched to a gene: 2. The CDR3 is 13 residues long. Germline V CDR1 and CDR2: SGHDN, FVKESK. The CDR3 loop reads CASQLAGAYEQYF. The CDR3 nucleotides are TGTGCCAGCCAACTAGCGGGGGCCTACGAGCAGTACTTC.

The rearrangement joins TRBV11-3 to TRBJ1-3; D is uncertain. The CDR3 runs to 12 residues. V was pared by 5 bases and J by 2 bases, with 4 bases between. Per the germline V gene, CDR1 is SGHNT and CDR2 is YENEEA. The chain's CDR3 is CASSGTGNTIYF. The CDR3 DNA sequence: TGTGCCAGCAGCGGCACTGGAAACACCATATATTTT.

V usage is TRBV3-1 and J usage is TRBJ2-6; 8 bases agree with TRBD2. The junction had 11 bases not matched to a gene; V was cut back by 4 bases and J by 0 bases. The CDR3 has 19 amino acids. CDR1 LGHDT and CDR2 YNNKEL come from the germline V gene (reference sequence). CDR3 sequence (DNA): TGTGCCAGCAGCCCGACACGTCTAGCGGGCCCCTCTGGGGCCAACGTCCTGACTTTC. Encoded protein: CASSPTRLAGPSGANVLTF. Full variable domain (remainder filled in from reference TRBV3-1 and TRBJ2-6): DTAVSQTPKYLVTQMGNDKSIKCEQNLGHDTMYWYKQDSKKFLKIMFSYNNKELIINETVPNRFSPKSPDKAHLNLHINSLELGDSAVYFCASSPTRLAGPSGANVLTFGAGSRLTVL.

The table lists this clonotype with many counts. J is TRBJ1-3 and V is TRBV7-8, with D perhaps TRBD1 (5 bases). The germline V gene encodes CDR1 SGHVS and CDR2 FQNEAQ. The CDR3 spans 16 residues. V lost 2 bases, J lost 2 bases, and 13 bases lay in between. CDR3 DNA sequence: TGTGCCAGCAGCTTATCAGGGCCACAGACTGGAAACACCATATATTTT. Amino acid sequence: CASSLSGPQTGNTIYF.

This clonotype was seen ten or more times. The rearrangement joins TRBV5-1 to TRBJ2-2, with 7 nucleotides matching TRBD2. Germline V gene sequence: CDR1 SGHRS, CDR2 YFSETQ. With V trimmed by 4 bases and J by 7 bases, 13 bases remained unmatched. CDR3 length equals 16 residues. CDR3 in amino acids: CASSETSGRYHGELFF. CDR3 in DNA: TGCGCCAGCAGCGAAACTTCCGGGAGGTATCACGGGGAGCTGTTTTTT.

This clonotype showed up many times. The rearrangement links TRBV5-1 to TRBJ2-2, with D maybe TRBD2 (6 bases). Germline V gene lookup returns CDR1 SGHRS and CDR2 YFSETQ. Deletions cut 4 bases from V and 1 base from J, with 14 bases between. The CDR3 has 16 residues. The DNA of the CDR3 is TGCGCCAGCAGCGTGGGTTGGGAGGAGAACACCGGGGAGCTGTTTTTT. It codes for CASSVGWEENTGELFF. Looking up the rest from reference TRBV5-1 and TRBJ2-2 gives the full variable domain: KAGVTQTPRYLIKTRGQQVTLSCSPISGHRSVSWYQQTPGQGLQFLFEYFSETQRNKGNFPGRFSGRQFSNSRSEMNVSTLELGDSALYLCASSVGWEENTGELFFGEGSRLTVL.

This clonotype was counted ten times or more. This chain connects TRBV5-5 to TRBJ2-1; 9 positions match TRBD2. V lost 2 bases, J lost 0 bases, and 6 bases stayed unmatched. This CDR3 comprises 17 residues. Germline-derived CDR1 and CDR2 are SGHKS and YYEKEE (reference sequence). The CDR3, as DNA: TGTGCCAGCAGCTTTCTAGCGGGACCCAACTCCTACAATGAGCAGTTCTTC. Translation gives CASSFLAGPNSYNEQFF. The variable domain in full, completed from reference TRBV5-5 and TRBJ2-1, reads DAGVTQSPTHLIKTRGQQVTLRCSPISGHKSVSWYQQVLGQGPQFIFQYYEKEERGRGNFPDRFSARQFPNYSSELNVNALLLGDSALYLCASSFLAGPNSYNEQFFGPGTRLTVL.

This clonotype appeared many times. The genes are TRBV6-5 and TRBJ1-4, with TRBD1 matching over 8 bases. The CDR3 is 14 amino acids. The germline gives CDR1 MNHEY, CDR2 SVGAGI. The junction had 7 bases not matched to a gene; V was cut back by 5 bases and J by 8 bases. This CDR3 reads CASSVQGAGEKLFF. CDR3 DNA sequence: TGTGCCAGCAGTGTCCAGGGGGCGGGGGAAAAACTGTTTTTT.

This clonotype has ten or more counts. The CDR3 nucleotides are TGCGCCAGCAGCTTGGCCGGGGGGATTGTGGCCAAAAACATTCAGTACTTC. It encodes CASSLAGGIVAKNIQYF. The chain is built from TRBV5-1 and TRBJ2-4, with TRBD2 matching over 7 bases. Trimming removed 0 bases from V and 1 base from J; junction bases left unmatched: 7. CDR1 is SGHRS, CDR2 YFSETQ, per germline. The CDR3 length is 17 residues.

This chain links TRBV7-3 with TRBJ2-7; possibly TRBD2 for D (6 bases). CDR1 is SGHTA, CDR2 FQGTGA, per germline. V was pared by 5 bases and J by 3 bases, with 17 bases between. This CDR3 has 15 amino acids. As DNA, the CDR3 is TGTGCCAGCAGCCTCACGCGGGGCGGACGCTACGAGCAGTACTTC. Its translation is CASSLTRGGRYEQYF.

The gene calls are TRBV14 and TRBJ2-6; D not resolved. The germline V gene has CDR1 SGHDN and CDR2 FVKESK. V was clipped by 0 bases and J by 3 bases, with 6 bases between them. This CDR3 has 15 residues. This CDR3 is CASSQERVGANVLTF. CDR3 in DNA: TGTGCCAGCAGCCAAGAACGGGTTGGGGCCAACGTCCTGACTTTC.

V gene TRBV5-1 combines with J gene TRBJ1-2; D gene unclear. Deletions cut 4 bases from V and 4 bases from J, with 11 bases between. The CDR3 consists of 13 residues. Germline values: CDR1 SGHRS, CDR2 YFSETQ. The CDR3 DNA follows: TGCGCCAGCAGCCCTATACCGGCCTATGGCTACACCTTC. Translated: CASSPIPAYGYTF.

This clonotype was seen repeatedly, ten times or more. The chain joins TRBV21-1 to TRBJ2-5; the table's D call, TRBD1, has no DNA check behind it. TRBV21-1 is a pseudogene. CDR3 length equals 16 residues. The DNA for the CDR3 is TGTGCCAGCAGCAAATCCATAAGGACACATAAAGAGACCCAGTACTTC. Translating gives CASSKSIRTHKETQYF.

This clonotype was picked up a small number of times. The V and J genes are TRBV7-9 and TRBJ2-2; 9 bases line up with TRBD2. V dropped 4 bases and J dropped 0; count of bases not matched to a gene: 6. The CDR3 has 17 amino acids. Germline CDR1 is SEHNR and CDR2 is FQNEAQ (reference sequence). The CDR3 loop is CASSSRSGRSNTGELFF. CDR3 in DNA: TGTGCCAGCAGCTCCCGGAGCGGGAGGTCGAACACCGGGGAGCTGTTTTTT.